The next 26 T cell receptor beta chains were all read from a single sample in a study of human T cells and chemical hapten exposure. Time point specified: patch test 1, 2 weeks after DPC sensitization. Indicated treatment: therapeutic diphenylcyclopropenone sensitization with weekly scalp DPC. TCRdb used MiXCR to reprocess the RACE reads, holding one entry per CDR3 protein. The sample comprises tens of thousands of distinct CDR3 sequences, approximately 12% of which are singletons, and about 3.7% rests with the top ten. The input for sequencing was whole blood, taken in connection with sensitization to the hapten diphenylcyclopropenone (DPC). These receptor sequences come from an older woman with alopecia areata. Some clones in this sample may be carry-over from other donors' samples.

The sample holds many counts of this clonotype. The V gene is TRBV7-9, the J gene TRBJ1-1; D is unclear. CDR1 SEHNR and CDR2 FQNEAQ come from the germline V gene (reference sequence). V lost 2 bases, J lost 5 bases, and 12 bases lay in between. CDR3 length equals 14 residues. CDR3 residues: CASSLRRTGTEAFF. For the CDR3, the DNA is TGTGCCAGCAGCTTACGGAGGACGGGAACTGAAGCTTTCTTT.

This clonotype was counted ten times or more. This chain connects TRBV5-6 to TRBJ1-1, with a possible D match to TRBD1 (6 bases). Trimming took 3 bases from V and 0 from J, leaving 12 bases between them. The CDR3 contains 15 residues. Germline CDR1 and CDR2: SGHDT and YYEEEE. The chain's CDR3 is CASSSTGKLNTEAFF. In nucleotides, the CDR3 is TGTGCCAGCAGCTCCACAGGGAAATTGAACACTGAAGCTTTCTTT.

The chain couples TRBV7-3 to TRBJ1-2; no clear D gene. Germline V gene data show CDR1 as SGHTA and CDR2 as FQGTGA. The CDR3 loop spans 16 amino acids. V dropped 0 bases and J dropped 4 bases, with 15 bases sitting between them. CDR3 DNA sequence: TGTGCCAGCAGCTTAACCGTCACAGATGTCCCCTATGGCTACACCTTC. This translates into CASSLTVTDVPYGYTF. The variable domain in full, completed from reference TRBV7-3 and TRBJ1-2, reads GAGVSQTPSNKVTEKGKYVELRCDPISGHTALYWYRQSLGQGPEFLIYFQGTGAADDSGLPNDRFFAVRPEGSVSTLKIQRTERGDSAVYLCASSLTVTDVPYGYTFGSGTRLTVV.

This clonotype was recorded many times. The genes are TRBV29-1 and TRBJ2-4; TRBD1 aligns across 8 bases. Germline V gene lookup returns CDR1 SQVTM and CDR2 ANQGSEA. The V gene end was trimmed by 5 bases and the J gene end by 8 bases; junction bases not matched to a gene: 11. CDR3 length equals 14 residues. Written as DNA, the CDR3 is TGCAGCGTTACTAGGACAGGGAACTTGGACATTCAGTACTTC. Translation gives CSVTRTGNLDIQYF.

This clonotype was seen a handful of times. The chain links TRBV9 to TRBJ2-3; 10 bases fit TRBD2. The CDR3 runs 16 residues. V shed 3 bases, J shed 0 bases, and the junction held 4 bases outside the gene matches. Germline V gene data show CDR1 as SGDLS and CDR2 as YYNGEE. This chain's CDR3 is CASSGSGGDSTDTQYF. The CDR3 nucleotides are TGTGCCAGCAGCGGAAGCGGGGGGGACAGCACAGATACGCAGTATTTT.

This rearrangement joins TRBV9 to TRBJ2-1, with TRBD2 matching 9 bases. Germline V gene data show CDR1 as SGDLS and CDR2 as YYNGEE. V was clipped by 4 bases and J by 5 bases; unmatched bases: 7. The CDR3 totals 15 residues. The DNA for the CDR3 is TGTGCCAGCAGCATCCTGGCGGGGGGGCACAATGAGCAGTTCTTC. Its translation is CASSILAGGHNEQFF.

The J gene is TRBJ2-3, the V gene TRBV2, with 9 positions matching TRBD2. This CDR3 contains 14 residues. V gave up 11 bases and J gave up 3 bases; unmatched junction bases: 9. Germline V gene lookup returns CDR1 SNHLY and CDR2 FYNNEI. CDR3 in amino acids: CASEPLAGTDTQYF. The DNA for the CDR3 is TGTGCCTCCGAACCGCTAGCGGGAACAGATACGCAGTATTTT.

This clonotype was seen repeatedly, ten times or more. The chain is built from TRBV6-1 and TRBJ2-1, with a possible D match to TRBD1 (5 bases). The germline V and J ends were trimmed by 1 base and 15 bases, with 16 bases remaining between them. Germline assignment: CDR1 MNHNS and CDR2 SASEGT. The CDR3 spans 13 residues. The CDR3 DNA follows: TGTGCCAGCAGTGAAGAGGGGTCCTTAAAGCTGTTCTTC. Its protein is CASSEEGSLKLFF.

In its sample, this clonotype was seen many times. This rearrangement joins TRBV5-1 to TRBJ1-5, with D perhaps TRBD1 (5 bases). The CDR3 is made up of 15 amino acids. Trimming cost V 1 base and J 5 bases, with 13 bases left between them. Germline V gene data show CDR1 as SGHRS and CDR2 as YFSETQ. The CDR3 loop reads CASSLSRQSDQPQHF. CDR3 DNA sequence: TGCGCCAGCAGCTTGTCCAGACAGAGCGATCAGCCCCAGCATTTT.

The V call is TRBV20-1, the J call TRBJ2-1; 9 bases map to TRBD2. In germline, CDR1 is DFQATT, CDR2 SNEGSKA (reference sequence). With 2 bases clipped from V and 0 bases from J, the junction kept 5 bases outside the gene matches. The length of the CDR3 is 16 residues. CDR3 coding DNA: TGCAGTGCTAGACCTAGCGGGGTAAGCTCCTACAATGAGCAGTTCTTC. Translation: CSARPSGVSSYNEQFF.

For this clonotype: The germline gene is not matched at one end of the junction; a read error may be the cause. CDR3 in DNA: TGTGCCAGCAGCCCTCTGGGGGGAGAACAGCCCCAACATTTT. This codes for CASSPLGGEQPQHF. The V and J genes are TRBV3-1 and TRBJ1-5; possible D gene TRBD1, 5 bases. CDR1 and CDR2 from the germline V gene are LGHDT and YNNKEL (reference sequence). There are 14 residues in the CDR3.

This clonotype was seen at least ten times. This chain uses TRBV7-2 with TRBJ2-1, with 13 bases fitting TRBD2. Germline V gene data show CDR1 as SGHTA and CDR2 as FQGNSA. Trimming took 5 bases from V and 4 from J; bases not matched to a gene: 5. The CDR3 contains 16 residues. The DNA for the CDR3 is TGTGCCAGCAGCCGGACTAGCGGGGGCCATTACAATGAGCAGTTCTTC. This encodes CASSRTSGGHYNEQFF.

This clonotype was observed at least ten times. The chain joins TRBV29-1 to TRBJ1-5; tentatively, D is TRBD1 (5 bases). The CDR3 sequence is 12 residues long. V was clipped by 6 bases and J by 6 bases, with 12 bases between them. CDR1 is SQVTM and CDR2 is ANQGSEA in the germline V gene. The CDR3, as DNA: TGCAGCGTGGGGGACCTGGGTCAGCCCCAGCATTTT. This gives the protein CSVGDLGQPQHF.

This clonotype has a count of ten or more. One end of the junction is discordant with germline, which a read error may explain. The V gene is TRBV7-7, the J gene TRBJ2-2, with TRBD1 matching over 11 bases. CDR1 is SSHAT and CDR2 is FNYEAQ in the germline V gene (reference sequence). The CDR3 contains 17 residues. The DNA of the CDR3 is TGTGCTAGCAGCTCCGGTTCCGGGACAGGGGGAACCGGGGAGCTGTTTTTT. Its protein product is CASSSGSGTGGTGELFF.

The sample holds one count of this clonotype. This CDR3 reads CASSIGASSRSNQPQHF. The CDR3 DNA is TGTGCCAGTAGTATAGGAGCCAGTAGTAGAAGCAATCAGCCCCAGCATTTT. J is TRBJ1-5 and V is TRBV19; D is unclear. V lost 1 base and J 1 base, leaving 14 bases between the germline ends. CDR3 length equals 17 residues. From germline, CDR1 is LNHDA and CDR2 SQIVND (reference sequence).

This clonotype was found many times. The chain is built from TRBV5-1 and TRBJ1-1, with D perhaps matching TRBD1 (5 bases). The CDR3 contains 15 residues. The V gene's germline CDR1 is SGHRS and CDR2 YFSETQ. Trimming pared 4 bases from V and 2 bases from J, leaving 15 bases between. The CDR3 region has the DNA TGCGCCAGCAGCCCGGGGGGATCGGCAAACACTGAAGCTTTCTTT. Protein sequence: CASSPGGSANTEAFF. Full variable domain (remainder filled in from reference TRBV5-1 and TRBJ1-1): KAGVTQTPRYLIKTRGQQVTLSCSPISGHRSVSWYQQTPGQGLQFLFEYFSETQRNKGNFPGRFSGRQFSNSRSEMNVSTLELGDSALYLCASSPGGSANTEAFFGQGTRLTVV.

The table lists this clonotype with a few counts. This sequence joins TRBV5-1 and TRBJ1-2; D perhaps matches TRBD1 (5 bases). There are 13 residues in the CDR3. Between the trimmed V and J ends, which lost 4 bases and 3 bases, there was a span of 10 bases. Germline CDR1 SGHRS, CDR2 YFSETQ. The CDR3 region has the DNA TGCGCCAGCAGCACCGTGGGGGACTATGGCTACACCTTC. Encoded protein: CASSTVGDYGYTF.

This clonotype came up many times. This rearrangement joins TRBV2 to TRBJ1-6, with a possible D match to TRBD1 (5 bases). Germline V lookup: CDR1 SNHLY, CDR2 FYNNEI. The CDR3 spans 13 residues. V dropped 7 bases and J dropped 10 bases, with 14 bases sitting between them. The CDR3 region has the DNA TGTGCCAGCAACGGGGGACCGGGATCACCCCTCCACTTT. Residues: CASNGGPGSPLHF.

This clonotype was counted between two and nine times. The rearrangement joins TRBV10-1 to TRBJ1-5; TRBD1 is a possible D gene (5 bases). The CDR3 is 13 residues long. V lost 4 bases, J lost 9 bases, and 13 bases lay in between. From germline, CDR1 is WNHNN and CDR2 SYGVQD (reference sequence). CDR3 sequence: CASSGTGPGPQHF. CDR3 in DNA: TGCGCCAGCAGTGGGACGGGACCTGGGCCCCAGCATTTT.

This clonotype came up a few times. The rearrangement joins TRBV10-2 to TRBJ1-1, with D hard to call. Trimming pared 4 bases from V and 11 bases from J, leaving 11 bases between. The CDR3 totals 11 residues. Germline V gives CDR1 WSHSY, CDR2 SAAADI. DNA of the CDR3: TGCGCCAGCAGTGGAGGCATGATGGCTTTCTTT. This gives the protein CASSGGMMAFF.

This clonotype was seen a few times. V and J are TRBV6-6 and TRBJ1-2; perhaps TRBD1 as D (5 bases). CDR3 length: 11 residues. Germline V lookup: CDR1 MNHNY, CDR2 SVGAGI (reference sequence). Between the trimmed V and J ends, which lost 10 bases and 3 bases, there was a span of 9 bases. The CDR3 DNA follows: TGTGCCATACCAGGGTACTATGGCTACACCTTC. It is translated as CAIPGYYGYTF.

The sample holds many counts of this clonotype. This chain joins TRBV4-1 and TRBJ1-4; D is unclear. V was shortened by 0 bases and J by 2 bases, with 7 bases between the two germline ends. Germline V gene data show CDR1 as MGHRA and CDR2 as YSYEKL. The CDR3 has 15 amino acids. The DNA of the CDR3 is TGCGCCAGCAGCCAAGATAGGAGGACTAATGAAAAACTGTTTTTT. As protein: CASSQDRRTNEKLFF.

V is TRBV7-3 and J is TRBJ2-7, with D unresolved. The V gene's germline CDR1 is SGHTA and CDR2 FQGTGA. CDR3 length: 15 amino acids. V was pared by 5 bases and J by 4 bases, with 18 bases between. CDR3 coding DNA: TGTGCCAGCAGCCCCTCCCCGAACTGGAAATACGAGCAGTACTTC. Its translation is CASSPSPNWKYEQYF.

This chain's CDR3 is CASSPRLPEDREYEQYF. The CDR3 DNA is TGTGCCAGCAGCCCCCGCCTACCAGAGGACAGAGAATACGAGCAGTACTTC. V gene TRBV11-2 combines with J gene TRBJ2-7, with D perhaps matching TRBD1 (6 bases). Trimming pared 5 bases from V and 4 bases from J, leaving 24 bases between. Germline assignment: CDR1 SGHAT and CDR2 FQNNGV. CDR3 length: 17 residues.

This clonotype was counted ten times or more. This chain connects TRBV9 to TRBJ2-3; D perhaps matches TRBD1 (6 bases). V shed 3 bases and J shed 6 bases, with 17 bases lying between them. Per the germline V gene, CDR1 is SGDLS and CDR2 is YYNGEE. CDR3 length: 15 residues. CDR3 sequence (DNA): TGTGCCAGCAGCGCTGGACAGTTAAGATCTGATACGCAGTATTTT. Its protein is CASSAGQLRSDTQYF.

The chain joins TRBV5-1 to TRBJ2-3; D assignment may be TRBD1 or TRBD2 (5 bases each). This CDR3 has 17 amino acids. Trimming pared 4 bases from V and 1 base from J, leaving 19 bases between. In germline, CDR1 is SGHRS, CDR2 YFSETQ. The CDR3 reads CASSRSRDGFGTDTQYF. CDR3 nucleotide sequence: TGCGCCAGCAGCAGGTCCCGGGACGGGTTTGGCACAGATACGCAGTATTTT. Variable domain in full (rest from reference TRBV5-1 and TRBJ2-3): KAGVTQTPRYLIKTRGQQVTLSCSPISGHRSVSWYQQTPGQGLQFLFEYFSETQRNKGNFPGRFSGRQFSNSRSEMNVSTLELGDSALYLCASSRSRDGFGTDTQYFGPGTRLTVL.